This is a list of T cell receptor beta chains from one sample in a study of blood T cell repertoires in COVID-19. The table came from immunoSEQ multiplex PCR; TCRdb's copy has only in-frame clones and leaves some out. Of about 55,000 clones in the sample, about 90% were seen once. Sequenced material: peripheral blood. These receptors came from a man aged 55 to 69 with acute or convalescent COVID-19. Each CDR3 is given with its conserved first and last residue. Fields, in order: V gene, D gene, J gene, clone size, CDR3 DNA, CDR3 protein. D genes are given only for firm matches. Not every row has a clone size; where given, it reads once, few, many or a size class.

TRBV28	.	TRBJ1-2	few	TGTGCCAGCGGACTTGGGATTCCCTATGGCTACACCTTC	CASGLGIPYGYTF
TRBV27	TRBD1	TRBJ1-1	.	TGTGCCAGCAGTTTACGGAAAGACAGGGGGGCGCGCACTGAAGCTTTCTTT	CASSLRKDRGARTEAFF
TRBV24-1	.	TRBJ2-1	.	TGTGCCACCCGCGGAGGGACTTCGTTAGCCTACAATGAGCAGTTCTTC	CATRGGTSLAYNEQFF
TRBV29-1	.	TRBJ2-7	.	TGCAGCGTTAACGGGGACGAGCAGTACTTC	CSVNGDEQYF
TRBV4-1	.	TRBJ1-3	.	TGCGCCAGCAGCCAAGAGGAGGATTTCTCTGGAAACACCATATATTTT	CASSQEEDFSGNTIYF
TRBV30	TRBD1	TRBJ1-5	once	TGTGCCTGGAGTATCGGGACAGGGGGAGGCAATCAGCCCCAGCATTTT	CAWSIGTGGGNQPQHF
TRBV28	TRBD1	TRBJ2-1	.	TGTGCCAGCAGTTTGAGTCAGGGGGCAAGGGAGCAGTTCTTC	CASSLSQGAREQFF
TRBV29-1	.	TRBJ2-5	.	TGCAGCGTTGGGGGGGACCAAGAGACCCAGTACTTC	CSVGGDQETQYF
TRBV3-1/TRBV3-2	.	TRBJ1-2	.	TGTGCCAGCAGCCAGGTCAGGGGTGATGGCTACACCTTC	CASSQVRGDGYTF
TRBV28	.	TRBJ2-7	.	TGTGCCAGCAGTCCCCGACAGGAGATCACCTACGAGCAGTACTTC	CASSPRQEITYEQYF
TRBV29-1	.	TRBJ1-5	.	TGCAGCGCTGGGCGGGGCCTAAGCAATCAGCCCCAGCATTTT	CSAGRGLSNQPQHF
TRBV19	.	TRBJ2-7	.	TGTGCCAGTAGTCGTACAGGGAAGGACGAGCAGTACTTC	CASSRTGKDEQYF
TRBV10-3	TRBD1	TRBJ1-5	.	TGTGCCACGGGACAGGGAGAACGGCCCCAGCATTTT	CATGQGERPQHF
TRBV6-5	TRBD1	TRBJ2-7	.	TGTGCCACCAAGGTGGGACAGGGAGTCAACAACGAGCAGTACTTC	CATKVGQGVNNEQYF
TRBV5-4	.	TRBJ2-3	.	TGTGCCAGCAGCTCCAAAAACACAGATACGCAGTATTTT	CASSSKNTDTQYF
TRBV11-2	.	TRBJ2-1	.	TGTGCCAGCAGCTTAGACCCTCTTAGCTCCTACAATGAGCAGTTCTTC	CASSLDPLSSYNEQFF
TRBV28	TRBD1	TRBJ1-5	few	TGTGCCAGCAGTTTCCGTGGGACAGGGGTTGGTGGCAATCAGCCCCAGCATTTT	CASSFRGTGVGGNQPQHF
TRBV6-5	TRBD1	TRBJ1-2	.	TGTGCCAGCAGGCGGGACAGCAACTATGGCTACACCTTC	CASRRDSNYGYTF
TRBV19	TRBD2	TRBJ2-7	once	TGTGCCAGTAGTACACTTAGGCTAGCGGGAGGAGACGAGCAGTACTTC	CASSTLRLAGGDEQYF
TRBV27	TRBD1	TRBJ1-1	.	TGTGCCAGCAGTTTACTACGGGACAGGGGGACAATTGCTTTCTTT	CASSLLRDRGTIAFF
TRBV7-2	TRBD1	TRBJ1-4	.	TGTGCCAGCAGCCCTACAGGGGTATGGGGGGAAAAACTGTTTTTT	CASSPTGVWGEKLFF
TRBV7-9	.	TRBJ2-3	.	TGTGCCAGCAGCTATGGTCAGGGGGAGGCAGATACGCAGTATTTT	CASSYGQGEADTQYF
TRBV5-1	.	TRBJ1-4	.	TGCGCCAGCAGCTTGGGGACATTCAGCGATGAAAAACTGTTTTTT	CASSLGTFSDEKLFF
TRBV7-2	TRBD2	TRBJ2-2	.	TGTGCCAGCAGCTTAGCCGTAGCGGGGACCACCGGGGAGCTGTTTTTT	CASSLAVAGTTGELFF
TRBV5-1	.	TRBJ2-2	.	TGCGCCAGCAGTCAACAGGGTGACACCGGGGAGCTGTTTTTT	CASSQQGDTGELFF
TRBV28	TRBD1	TRBJ1-4	.	TGTGCCAGCAGCCGAAACAGGGGGCGAAGCGAAAAACTGTTTTTT	CASSRNRGRSEKLFF
TRBV14	.	TRBJ1-6	.	TGTGCCAGCAGCCCGCGGGTAGAAGGTTCACCCCTCCACTTT	CASSPRVEGSPLHF
TRBV5-3	TRBD2	TRBJ2-1	.	TGTGCCAGAAGCCGGCACAGGGACGGGCTAGCGGGCGGCTACAATGAGCAGTTCTTC	CARSRHRDGLAGGYNEQFF
TRBV6-4	.	TRBJ2-3	.	TGTGCCAGCAGTGACACCCAGGGAAGGGGTGCAGATACGCAGTATTTT	CASSDTQGRGADTQYF
TRBV4-3	.	TRBJ2-3	once	TGCGCCAGCAGCCAACGAGGAGAGGGCCCAGATACGCAGTATTTT	CASSQRGEGPDTQYF
TRBV16	TRBD2	TRBJ2-2	.	TGTGCCAGCAGCCAAGAAGCAACTAGCGGGAGCTTATTTGGGGAGCTGTTTTTT	CASSQEATSGSLFGELFF
TRBV28	TRBD1	TRBJ2-1	.	TGTGCCAGCAGTTTCCCGGGACAGGCCAACAATGAGCAGTTCTTC	CASSFPGQANNEQFF
TRBV9	TRBD2	TRBJ2-1	.	TGTGCCAGCAGCTTTCTAGCGGACCCCTCCTACAATGAGCAGTTCTTC	CASSFLADPSYNEQFF
TRBV11-3	.	TRBJ2-3	.	TGTGCCAGCAGCTTAAGTGGGAGCCACACAGATACGCAGTATTTT	CASSLSGSHTDTQYF
TRBV11-3	.	TRBJ1-1	.	TGTGCCAGCAGTCAATCAGGGGTGACGCGGAACACTGAAGCTTTCTTT	CASSQSGVTRNTEAFF
TRBV28	.	TRBJ2-6	.	TGTGCCAGCAGAAACCCCGGGGGAACTGGGGCCAACGTCCTGACTTTC	CASRNPGGTGANVLTF
TRBV11-2	TRBD2	TRBJ2-3	few	TGTGCCAGCAGCTTAGGGAAGGCGGGAGGAAGCACAGATACGCAGTATTTT	CASSLGKAGGSTDTQYF
TRBV28	.	TRBJ1-2	.	TGTGCCAGCAGTTTTGGTGTGCGAGCTAACTATGGCTACACCTTC	CASSFGVRANYGYTF
TRBV19	.	TRBJ2-3	.	TGTGCCAGTAACGGGGTCCCGGCAGATACGCAGTATTTT	CASNGVPADTQYF
TRBV7-7	TRBD1	TRBJ2-5	.	TGTGCTAGCAGCCCTCAGGGACAGTCGGGAGAGACCCAGTACTTC	CASSPQGQSGETQYF
TRBV10-3	.	TRBJ1-1	.	TGTGCCACCATTAACGGGGGGATGAACACTGAAGCTTTCTTT	CATINGGMNTEAFF
TRBV5-1	TRBD1	TRBJ2-1	.	TGCGCCAGCAGCTTCCCGACAGGGGAAATCAATGAGCAGTTCTTC	CASSFPTGEINEQFF
TRBV27	TRBD2	TRBJ2-5	.	TGTGCCAGCAGTGATCTAGCGGGGGGAGAGACCCAGTACTTC	CASSDLAGGETQYF
TRBV11-2	.	TRBJ1-4	.	TGTGCCAGCAGCTTAGCTGGGGAGGGTGAAAAACTGTTTTTT	CASSLAGEGEKLFF
TRBV29-1	TRBD1	TRBJ2-2	.	TGCAGCGTTGGACAGACAGGGACCGGGGAGCTGTTTTTT	CSVGQTGTGELFF
TRBV4-1	TRBD2	TRBJ2-5	.	TGCGCCAGCAGCCTAAGGACTAGCGGAGAGACCCAGTACTTC	CASSLRTSGETQYF
TRBV5-4	TRBD1	TRBJ2-7	.	TGTGCCAGCAGCACGGAGACAGGGACCTACGAGCAGTACTTC	CASSTETGTYEQYF
TRBV30	.	TRBJ1-4	.	TGTGCTTTTCGCGGACAGCATGAAAAACTGTTTTTT	CAFRGQHEKLFF
TRBV7-2	.	TRBJ2-7	once	TGTGCCAGCAGCTCCAGAGACGGGTCCGGTGACGAGCAGTACTTC	CASSSRDGSGDEQYF
TRBV28	.	TRBJ1-1	.	TGTGCCAGCAGCCCCGACAGACTGCTGAACACTGAAGCTTTCTTT	CASSPDRLLNTEAFF
TRBV28	.	TRBJ2-3	.	TGTGCCAGCCTTGCCGCGACAGGCGCAACAGATACGCAGTATTTT	CASLAATGATDTQYF
TRBV6-5	.	TRBJ1-2	few	TGTGCCAGCAGCCCGATAGGGGTTGGCTACACCTTC	CASSPIGVGYTF
TRBV24-1	.	TRBJ2-1	.	TGTGCCACCAGTGGAGGGGGCGGGGCCTCCTACAATGAGCAGTTCTTC	CATSGGGGASYNEQFF
TRBV27	TRBD1	TRBJ2-1	few	TGTGCCAGCAGTCCACGACAGGGGTTCAATGAGCAGTTCTTC	CASSPRQGFNEQFF
TRBV5-4	.	TRBJ1-2	.	TGTGCCAGCAGCATACCAGGGGAGGGTGTGGGCTACACCTTC	CASSIPGEGVGYTF
TRBV19	TRBD2	TRBJ2-1	.	TGTGCCAGCGGATTATCCCTAGCGGGAGTAAATGAGCAGTTCTTC	CASGLSLAGVNEQFF
TRBV28	.	TRBJ1-1	.	TGTGCCAGCAGGGTACAGGGGAACACTGAAGCTTTCTTT	CASRVQGNTEAFF